The 27 T cell receptor beta chains below come from one sample, sequenced in a study of long-term antiretroviral therapy in people with HIV. At survey level, the immunoSEQ assay was run in its v3.0 version. Generated by immunoSEQ multiplex PCR, the TCRdb table keeps only in-frame clones and is missing some. The table records about 35,000 clones, roughly 74% of them present only once. The sample here was unsorted PBMCs, taken 3 years after starting antiretroviral therapy. These receptors were collected from a man aged 50-59 years with HIV.

This clone has only a few counts. The rearrangement links TRBV28 to TRBJ1-2; D unresolved. From germline, CDR1 is MDHEN and CDR2 SYDVKM. This CDR3 comprises 13 residues. Trimming removed 4 bases at V and 5 bases at J, with 11 bases between. CDR3 DNA: TGTGCCAGCAGTTACGCAGGCCTTTATGGCTACACCTTC. Amino acids: CASSYAGLYGYTF.

The V call is TRBV25-1, the J call TRBJ2-3; D is uncertain. The germline V gene encodes CDR1 MGHDK and CDR2 SYGVNS. Trimming pared 0 bases from V and 3 bases from J, leaving 13 bases between. The CDR3 has 16 residues. Here the CDR3 reads CASSEYKIQRTDTQYF. The DNA of the CDR3 is TGTGCCAGCAGTGAATATAAGATCCAGAGAACAGATACGCAGTATTTT.

The chain combines TRBV5-1 with TRBJ1-2; possibly TRBD1 for D (5 bases). CDR1 is SGHRS, CDR2 YFSETQ, per germline. Trimming cost V 0 bases and J 6 bases, with 12 bases left between them. The length of the CDR3 is 14 residues. The CDR3 sequence: CASSLAQVGDGYTF. CDR3 bases: TGCGCCAGCAGCTTGGCCCAGGTGGGGGATGGCTACACCTTC.

The rearrangement joins TRBV18 to TRBJ2-7; tentative D call: TRBD1 (6 bases). Trimming stripped 5 bases from V and 4 bases from J, with 18 bases between. Germline values: CDR1 KGHSH, CDR2 LQKENI. The CDR3 contains 15 residues. The CDR3 DNA reads TGTGCCAGCTCAACAAGAACAGGGAATTCGTACGAGCAGTACTTC. Translating gives CASSTRTGNSYEQYF.

The chain employs TRBV28 and TRBJ1-2; no clear D gene. The CDR3 sequence is 15 residues long. Germline V gene sequence: CDR1 MDHEN, CDR2 SYDVKM. Trimming took 6 bases from V and 5 from J, leaving 19 bases between them. CDR3 sequence: CASRLDGAGAYGYTF. The CDR3 region has the DNA TGTGCCAGCAGACTGGACGGAGCGGGAGCGTATGGCTACACCTTC.

The rearrangement joins TRBV12-2 to TRBJ2-3; the tabulated D call, TRBD1, remains unverified against the DNA. TRBV12-2 is a pseudogene. This CDR3 is built from 16 residues. The CDR3 loop is CARRPDRSQITDTQYF. In DNA form, the CDR3 reads TGTGCAAGGCGACCCGACAGGTCACAAATAACAGATACGCAGTATTTT.

This clone has just a few counts. The gene calls are TRBV2 and TRBJ1-4; no definite D call. Germline V gene lookup returns CDR1 SNHLY and CDR2 FYNNEI. The V and J ends lost 2 bases and 11 bases respectively, with 15 bases between them. The CDR3 has 14 residues. CDR3 loop: CASSERSGRGKLFF. CDR3 sequence (DNA): TGTGCCAGCAGTGAAAGGTCGGGAAGAGGGAAACTGTTTTTT.

The gene calls are TRBV19 and TRBJ2-5; 10 bases are shared with TRBD2. The CDR3 is made up of 13 amino acids. With V trimmed by 9 bases and J by 3 bases, 4 bases remained unmatched. Per germline, CDR1 LNHDA and CDR2 SQIVND (reference sequence). CDR3 region: CASRAGGEETQYF. Written as DNA, the CDR3 is TGTGCCAGCAGAGCGGGAGGGGAAGAGACCCAGTACTTC.

The chain has TRBV4-2 and TRBJ2-5, with a weak D call TRBD2 (6 bases). V was clipped by 1 base and J by 4 bases, with 19 bases between them. This CDR3 is 17 amino acids long. Germline values: CDR1 LGHNA, CDR2 YNFKEQ. For the CDR3, the DNA is TGTGCCAGCAGCCAAGGGGGCCGGGAGCCCGAGTCAGAGACCCAGTACTTC. Amino acids: CASSQGGREPESETQYF.

The rearrangement joins TRBV27 to TRBJ2-7; D might be TRBD1 or TRBD2, each matching 5 bases. The CDR3 consists of 16 residues. V lost 1 base and J lost 3, with 16 bases in between. The V gene's germline CDR1 is MNHEY and CDR2 SMNVEV (reference sequence). The CDR3 sequence is CASSLFRQGPYYEQYF. CDR3 nucleotide sequence: TGTGCCAGCAGTTTATTTCGGCAGGGACCCTACTACGAGCAGTACTTC.

The chain couples TRBV30 to TRBJ1-5; 8 nucleotides match TRBD1. With V trimmed by 6 bases and J by 2 bases, 9 bases remained unmatched. The germline V gene encodes CDR1 GTSNPN and CDR2 SVGIG (reference sequence). The CDR3 sequence is 15 residues long. CDR3 residues: CACGQGTGGNQPQHF. The CDR3 region has the DNA TGTGCCTGTGGACAGGGAACGGGAGGCAATCAGCCCCAGCATTTT.

This clone was picked up a small number of times. The chain couples TRBV5-1 to TRBJ2-7; a weak D match, TRBD2 (5 bases). Trimming pared 0 bases from V and 5 bases from J, leaving 6 bases between. The CDR3 runs 12 residues. Germline CDR1 SGHRS, CDR2 YFSETQ. This CDR3 reads CASSLGGDEQYF. The CDR3 DNA reads TGCGCCAGCAGCTTGGGGGGAGACGAGCAGTACTTC.

A word on this clone: In the same sample, other DNA sequences code for this CDR3. The chain uses TRBV5-1 and TRBJ1-2, with no clear D. From germline, CDR1 is SGHRS and CDR2 YFSETQ. The CDR3 runs to 13 residues. The V end was cut by 0 bases, the J end by 6 bases, with 9 bases between. CDR3 in DNA: TGCGCCAGCAGCTTGGCCTCCCAGAATGGCTACACCTTC. Translating gives CASSLASQNGYTF.

The chain carries TRBV7-8 and TRBJ2-5, with D maybe TRBD1 (5 bases). CDR1 and CDR2 from the germline V gene are SGHVS and FQNEAQ. V was cut by 3 bases and J by 3 bases, with 20 bases left in between. The CDR3 is 17 residues long. CDR3 residues: CASSLRLSDSSEETQYF. As DNA, the CDR3 is TGTGCCAGCAGCTTGAGACTCTCTGACAGCTCTGAAGAGACCCAGTACTTC.

This clone was picked up a small number of times. J is TRBJ1-6 and V is TRBV28; D is unresolved. The CDR3 has 13 amino acids. Germline-derived CDR1 and CDR2 are MDHEN and SYDVKM. V was shortened by 8 bases and J by 2 bases, with 7 bases between the two germline ends. DNA for the CDR3: TGTGCCAGCGTTGAGACCTATAATTCACCCCTCCACTTT. This gives the protein CASVETYNSPLHF.

The chain recombines TRBV28 with TRBJ2-2; D uncertain. CDR3 size: 17 residues. CDR1 MDHEN and CDR2 SYDVKM come from the germline V gene. Trimming took off 3 bases at V and 8 bases at J, with 22 bases between the two ends. CDR3 loop: CASSFGDSFIRSGELFF. CDR3 bases: TGTGCCAGCAGTTTTGGAGATAGTTTCATAAGGTCAGGGGAGCTGTTTTTT. The full variable domain, its missing parts supplied by reference TRBV28 and TRBJ2-2, is DVKVTQSSRYLVKRTGEKVFLECVQDMDHENMFWYRQDPGLGLRLIYFSYDVKMKEKGDIPEGYSVSREKKERFSLILESASTNQTSMYLCASSFGDSFIRSGELFFGEGSRLTVL.

The chain combines TRBV15 with TRBJ2-1; no clear D. The germline gives CDR1 LNHNV, CDR2 YYDKDF (reference sequence). The V end was cut by 5 bases, the J end by 8 bases, with 16 bases between. The CDR3 extends over 14 amino acids. The CDR3 DNA reads TGTGCCACCAGCCAATACTCCATGTGGGATGAGCAGTTCTTC. This encodes CATSQYSMWDEQFF.

The chain combines TRBV25-1 with TRBJ2-1; 13 positions agree with TRBD2. CDR1 and CDR2 (germline): MGHDK, SYGVNS. The junction had 6 bases not matched to a gene; V was cut back by 4 bases and J by 9 bases. This CDR3 region has 15 residues. The CDR3 is CASSGGLAGVGEQFF. The CDR3 DNA reads TGTGCCAGCAGTGGAGGACTAGCGGGGGTGGGTGAGCAGTTCTTC.

This rearrangement joins TRBV5-1 to TRBJ1-3; the D is unclear. The V end lost 3 bases, the J end lost 0 bases, and 10 bases lay between the germline ends. The CDR3 length is 15 residues. Germline CDR1 reads SGHRS; CDR2 reads YFSETQ. The CDR3 DNA reads TGCGCCAGCAGCTCGGGTTCCCACTCTGGAAACACCATATATTTT. Protein: CASSSGSHSGNTIYF. The complete variable domain, with remaining parts taken from reference TRBV5-1 and TRBJ1-3, reads KAGVTQTPRYLIKTRGQQVTLSCSPISGHRSVSWYQQTPGQGLQFLFEYFSETQRNKGNFPGRFSGRQFSNSRSEMNVSTLELGDSALYLCASSSGSHSGNTIYFGEGSWLTVV.

V is TRBV7-2 and J is TRBJ2-2; D gene ambiguous. CDR1 is SGHTA and CDR2 is FQGNSA in the germline V gene. The CDR3 is 14 residues long. Between the trimmed V and J ends, which lost 4 bases and 4 bases, there was a span of 10 bases. Here the CDR3 DNA reads TGTGCCAGCAGCTCCACTGGTCCCACCGGGGAGCTGTTTTTT. It is translated as CASSSTGPTGELFF.

CDR3 coding DNA: TGTGCCAGCAGCTTAGGGCCTGGGGAGCAGTACTTC. Translated: CASSLGPGEQYF. V and J are TRBV7-9 and TRBJ2-7; unclear D gene. The CDR3 length is 12 residues. V shed 1 base and J shed 7 bases, with 8 bases lying between them. CDR1 is SEHNR, CDR2 FQNEAQ, per germline (reference sequence).

The chain links TRBV18 to TRBJ2-2; 14 bases match TRBD2. Germline CDR1 KGHSH, CDR2 LQKENI. The V and J ends lost 3 bases and 5 bases, in that order; junction bases with no gene match: 5. The CDR3 sequence is 17 residues long. CDR3 residues: CASSPPGLAGETGELFF. For the CDR3, the DNA is TGTGCCAGCTCACCGCCGGGACTAGCGGGAGAGACCGGGGAGCTGTTTTTT.

V gene TRBV7-9 combines with J gene TRBJ2-7; 8 bases line up with TRBD1. V lost 0 bases and J lost 7; bases outside the gene matches: 11. The germline CDR1 and CDR2 sequences are SEHNR and FQNEAQ (reference sequence). This CDR3 is 16 amino acids long. The CDR3 loop reads CASSLATGQGVREQYF. The CDR3 DNA reads TGTGCCAGCAGCTTAGCGACCGGACAGGGAGTGCGGGAGCAGTACTTC. Using reference TRBV7-9 and TRBJ2-7 for the parts outside the CDR3, the full variable domain is DTGVSQNPRHKITKRGQNVTFRCDPISEHNRLYWYRQTLGQGPEFLTYFQNEAQLEKSRLLSDRFSAERPKGSFSTLEIQRTEQGDSAMYLCASSLATGQGVREQYFGPGTRLTVT.

The V and J genes are TRBV15 and TRBJ1-2; maybe TRBD1 (6 bases). Germline V CDR1 and CDR2: LNHNV, YYDKDF (reference sequence). With 0 bases removed from V and 0 bases from J, the gap between germline ends came to 11 bases. The CDR3 has 16 residues. CDR3 bases: TGTGCCACCAGCAGAGATCAGGGGCCAGCTAACTATGGCTACACCTTC. Residues: CATSRDQGPANYGYTF.

The chain is built from TRBV5-1 and TRBJ2-3, with unresolved D. The CDR3 length is 14 residues. Germline CDR1 is SGHRS and CDR2 is YFSETQ. Trimming cost V 0 bases and J 6 bases, with 11 bases left between them. CDR3 residues: CASSLDSSPDTQYF. The CDR3 nucleotides read TGCGCCAGCAGCTTGGACTCATCCCCGGATACGCAGTATTTT.

The CDR3 coding sequence is TGTGCCAGCAGTTTGGGGGGGGCAGGTACTGAAGCTTTCTTT. It codes for CASSLGGAGTEAFF. This chain links TRBV27 with TRBJ1-1, with D perhaps TRBD1 (6 bases). CDR1 and CDR2 (germline): MNHEY, SMNVEV (reference sequence). V lost 3 bases and J 5 bases, leaving 13 bases between the germline ends. The CDR3 contains 14 residues.

The J gene is TRBJ2-6, the V gene TRBV5-1; possible D gene TRBD2, 6 bases. The CDR3 contains 18 residues. Between the trimmed V and J ends, which lost 7 bases and 0 bases, there was a span of 20 bases. Germline CDR1 SGHRS, CDR2 YFSETQ. The CDR3 here is CASGTGEHLVSGANVLTF. DNA for the CDR3: TGCGCCAGCGGAACGGGGGAGCATCTCGTCTCTGGGGCCAACGTCCTGACTTTC.